What follows are 8 T cell receptor beta chains derived from one specimen sequenced in a study of T cells after yellow fever vaccination. Via MiXCR, TCRdb re-called the 5' RACE reads, giving one row per CDR3 protein. Of 25,000 to 35,000 distinct CDR3 sequences in the sample, about 4.4% are singletons; the top ten hold around half. The starting material was CD8+ T cells sorted from PBMCs, obtained 5 days after the yellow fever booster vaccination. These receptors were obtained from a man aged 25-45 years who received the YFV17D yellow fever vaccine.

This clonotype was recorded at least ten times. CDR3 sequence reads: CSVLLAANTGELFF. CDR3 bases: TGCAGCGTTCTCCTAGCGGCTAACACCGGGGAGCTGTTTTTT. The chain uses TRBV29-1 and TRBJ2-2; 7 bases line up with TRBD2. The CDR3 runs 14 residues. CDR1 SQVTM and CDR2 ANQGSEA come from the germline V gene. Germline trimming cut 5 bases from V and 2 bases from J; bases unmatched to any gene: 5.

This chain links TRBV5-1 with TRBJ2-7; 10 nucleotides agree with TRBD1. CDR3 length equals 14 residues. The ends lost 3 bases at V and 5 bases at J; junction bases unmatched: 5. Germline V CDR1 and CDR2: SGHRS, YFSETQ. The CDR3 coding sequence is TGCGCCAGCAGCTCTAGACAGGGGGCGAACGAGCAGTACTTC. Protein: CASSSRQGANEQYF. The full variable domain, with the rest looked up from reference TRBV5-1 and TRBJ2-7, is KAGVTQTPRYLIKTRGQQVTLSCSPISGHRSVSWYQQTPGQGLQFLFEYFSETQRNKGNFPGRFSGRQFSNSRSEMNVSTLELGDSALYLCASSSRQGANEQYFGPGTRLTVT.

This clonotype was seen at least ten times. V gene TRBV7-2 combines with J gene TRBJ2-7, with TRBD1 identical over 7 bases. The CDR3 totals 14 residues. V dropped 1 base and J dropped 3; count of bases not matched to a gene: 3. Germline V gene lookup returns CDR1 SGHTA and CDR2 FQGNSA. The CDR3 coding sequence is TGTGCCAGCAGCTTAGAGGGGGACAGCTACGAGCAGTACTTC. This encodes CASSLEGDSYEQYF.

This clonotype was seen repeatedly, ten times or more. The chain is built from TRBV30 and TRBJ2-7, with 7 bases lining up with TRBD2. The CDR3 runs 12 residues. J lost 6 bases, V lost 0 bases, and 2 bases had no gene match. The V gene's germline CDR1 is GTSNPN and CDR2 SVGIG (reference sequence). CDR3 DNA: TGTGCCTGGAGTGTAACTAGCGTCGAGCAGTACTTC. Protein product: CAWSVTSVEQYF.

CDR3 bases: TGTGCCAGCAGCAGTAGGGGGAGCGTTTCACCCCTCCACTTT. Its protein product is CASSSRGSVSPLHF. The chain uses TRBV6-1 and TRBJ1-6; D is possibly TRBD1 (6 bases). Germline values: CDR1 MNHNS, CDR2 SASEGT. The CDR3 runs to 14 residues. V lost 6 bases, J lost 9 bases, and 15 bases lay in between.

On this clonotype: Given a much more abundant clone one base away, this may be a read error. The V and J genes are TRBV7-2 and TRBJ2-5; TRBD2 matches 7 bases. Losses at the gene ends were 5 bases for V and 9 bases for J; bases not matched to a gene: 15. The CDR3 extends over 15 amino acids. Germline V gene lookup returns CDR1 SGHTA and CDR2 FQGNSA. The CDR3 region is CASSPLLAVNGAQYF. CDR3 DNA: TGTGCCAGCAGCCCCCTCCTAGCGGTTAATGGGGCCCAGTACTTC.

This clonotype has ten or more counts. The V call is TRBV11-1, the J call TRBJ2-2, with D perhaps TRBD2 (6 bases). Germline CDR1 is SGHAT and CDR2 is FQDESV (reference sequence). V was shortened by 0 bases and J by 5 bases, with 10 bases between the two germline ends. CDR3 length equals 15 residues. The CDR3 is CASSLAGGGTGELFF. Written as DNA, the CDR3 is TGTGCCAGCAGCTTAGCGGGAGGAGGGACCGGGGAGCTGTTTTTT. Full variable domain (rest looked up from reference TRBV11-1 and TRBJ2-2): EAEVAQSPRYKITEKSQAVAFWCDPISGHATLYWYRQILGQGPELLVQFQDESVVDDSQLPKDRFSAERLKGVDSTLKIQPAELGDSAMYLCASSLAGGGTGELFFGEGSRLTVL.

This clonotype has ten or more counts. The chain recombines TRBV19 with TRBJ2-7, with D uncertain. The CDR3 contains 13 residues. The V end lost 6 bases, the J end lost 3 bases, and 12 bases lay between the germline ends. Germline values: CDR1 LNHDA, CDR2 SQIVND (reference sequence). The CDR3: CASSPGSNYEQYF. The CDR3 DNA sequence: TGTGCCAGTAGCCCAGGTTCTAACTACGAGCAGTACTTC.